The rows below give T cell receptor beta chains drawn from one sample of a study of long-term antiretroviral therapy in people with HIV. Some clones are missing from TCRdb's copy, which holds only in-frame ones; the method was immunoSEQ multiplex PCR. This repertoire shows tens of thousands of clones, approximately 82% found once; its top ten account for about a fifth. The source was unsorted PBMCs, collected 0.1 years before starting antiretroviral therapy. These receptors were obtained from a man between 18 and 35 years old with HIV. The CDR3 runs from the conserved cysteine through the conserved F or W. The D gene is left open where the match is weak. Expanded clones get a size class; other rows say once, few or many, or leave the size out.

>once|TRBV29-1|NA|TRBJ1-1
CSVEYGFNTEAFF
TGCAGCGTTGAGTACGGGTTTAACACTGAAGCTTTCTTT
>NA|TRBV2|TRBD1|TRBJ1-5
CASKQGDQPQHF
TGTGCCAGCAAACAGGGGGACCAGCCCCAGCATTTT
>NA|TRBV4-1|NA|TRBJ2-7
CASSQETSTEQYF
TGCGCCAGCAGCCAAGAAACTAGTACCGAGCAGTACTTC
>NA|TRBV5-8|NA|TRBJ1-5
CASSLSAGQPQHF
TGTGCCAGCAGCTTGTCGGCAGGTCAGCCCCAGCATTTT
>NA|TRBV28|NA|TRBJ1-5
CASSLPSSNQPQHF
TGTGCCAGCAGTTTACCAAGTAGCAATCAGCCCCAGCATTTT
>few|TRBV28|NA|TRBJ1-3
CASSWTYDTGNTIYF
TGTGCCAGCAGTTGGACATATGATACCGGGAACACCATATATTTT
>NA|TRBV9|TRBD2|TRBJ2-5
CASSDGIAGEETQYF
TGTGCCAGCAGCGATGGGATAGCGGGAGAAGAGACCCAGTACTTC
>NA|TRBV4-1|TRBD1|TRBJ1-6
CASSHTGDGSPLHF
TGCGCCAGCAGCCATACAGGGGACGGTTCACCCCTCCACTTT
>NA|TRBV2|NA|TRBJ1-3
CALARGSGNTIYF
TGTGCCTTAGCCCGGGGGTCTGGAAACACCATATATTTT
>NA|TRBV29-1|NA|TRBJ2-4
CSVEDLRLRKAKNIQYF
TGCAGCGTTGAAGATCTTAGACTACGAAAAGCCAAAAACATTCAGTACTTC
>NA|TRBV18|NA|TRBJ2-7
CASSPVDSSYEQYF
TGTGCCAGCTCACCGGTAGACAGCTCCTACGAGCAGTACTTC
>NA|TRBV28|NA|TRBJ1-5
CASSPRFSNQPQHF
TGTGCCAGCAGCCCTCGGTTTAGCAATCAGCCCCAGCATTTT
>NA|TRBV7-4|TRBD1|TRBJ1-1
CGQGDDEAFF
TGTGGACAGGGAGACGATGAAGCTTTCTTT